The T cell receptor beta chain described here comes from a study of vaccination effects on CD4 cells after COVID-19. Study outcomes and limitations: There were few convalescent patients in the study and no early post-infection timepoints.

ViraFEST expansion of antigen-specific CD4+ T cells with viral peptide pools preceded sequencing. Following an approximately 10-day culture, CD4+ T cells were purified. BNT162b2 vaccine or mRNA-1273 vaccine was given to participants in two doses. Recipients of the vaccine had no prior SARS-CoV-2 infection and negative nucleocapsid antibodies. CDR3 length: 16 residues. Germline assignment: CDR1 SEHNR and CDR2 FQNEAQ (reference sequence). V was pared by 6 bases and J by 3 bases, with 9 bases of the junction left unmatched. On this clone itself: Its antigen is unknown.

Generated by immunoSEQ multiplex PCR, the TCRdb table keeps only in-frame clones and is missing some. The sample lists some 27,000 clones, about 70% occurring once. The rearrangement joins TRBV7-9 to TRBJ2-1, with TRBD2 identical over 9 bases. This receptor was taken from a human donor who received a COVID-19 vaccine. This specimen was CD4+ T cells from PBMCs cultured with HCoV-NL63 spike peptides, taken after COVID-19 vaccination. CDR3 nucleotides: TGTGCCAGCAGTTCGTCGGCTAGCGGGATCTACAATGAGCAGTTCTTC. Amino acid sequence: CASSSSASGIYNEQFF.